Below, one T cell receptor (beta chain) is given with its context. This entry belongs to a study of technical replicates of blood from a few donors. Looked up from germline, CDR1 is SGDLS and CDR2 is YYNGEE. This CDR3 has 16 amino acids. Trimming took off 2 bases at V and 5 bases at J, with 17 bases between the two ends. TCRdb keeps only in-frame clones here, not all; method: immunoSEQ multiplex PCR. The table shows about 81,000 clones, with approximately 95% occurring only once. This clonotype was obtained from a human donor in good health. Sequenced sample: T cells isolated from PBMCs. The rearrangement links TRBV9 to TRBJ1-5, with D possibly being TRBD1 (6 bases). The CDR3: CASSVGGDGFYQPQHF. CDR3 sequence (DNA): TGTGCCAGCAGCGTTGGGGGCGATGGTTTTTATCAGCCCCAGCATTTT.